This passage covers 32 T cell receptor beta chains from one sample sequenced in a study of early T cells in non-severe SARS-CoV-2 infection. TCRdb re-analysed the 5' RACE reads in MiXCR, keeping a single row per CDR3 protein. Seen here are roughly 34,000 distinct CDR3 sequences, over 5% observed once, and the top ten hold around 7.1%. Source material: whole blood. These receptors came from an adult who was a healthcare worker with PCR-confirmed SARS-CoV-2 infection or an uninfected control (not recorded which).

This clonotype was counted a few times. This chain connects TRBV28 to TRBJ2-3; D is ambiguous. Germline loops: CDR1 MDHEN, CDR2 SYDVKM. The CDR3 sequence is 11 residues long. Trimming shortened V by 7 bases and J by 7 bases, and 9 bases separated the two germline ends. The CDR3 here is CASTLGYTQYF. For the CDR3, the DNA is TGTGCCAGCACTTTGGGGTATACGCAGTATTTT. The full variable domain, its missing parts supplied by reference TRBV28 and TRBJ2-3, is DVKVTQSSRYLVKRTGEKVFLECVQDMDHENMFWYRQDPGLGLRLIYFSYDVKMKEKGDIPEGYSVSREKKERFSLILESASTNQTSMYLCASTLGYTQYFGPGTRLTVL.

This clonotype appeared many times. This chain links TRBV7-8 with TRBJ1-1, with 7 bases aligning to TRBD1. This CDR3 has 14 residues. The V segment lost 5 bases and the J segment 2 bases; nucleotides outside the gene matches: 5. CDR1 is SGHVS, CDR2 FQNEAQ, per germline. The CDR3 nucleotides are TGTGCCAGCAGCCAGGGACAGATTAACACTGAAGCTTTCTTT. This sequence encodes CASSQGQINTEAFF.

Many counts were recorded for this clonotype. The gene calls are TRBV30 and TRBJ2-7; D is undetermined. The CDR3 has 15 amino acids. V was trimmed by 0 bases and J by 2 bases, leaving 14 bases between them. Germline V CDR1 and CDR2: GTSNPN, SVGIG (reference sequence). The CDR3 is CAWSVPGRRPYEQYF. In nucleotides, the CDR3 is TGTGCCTGGAGTGTACCTGGCAGACGACCCTACGAGCAGTACTTC.

This clonotype was counted ten times or more. This chain links TRBV20-1 with TRBJ1-5; D is perhaps TRBD1 (6 bases). Germline V gene sequence: CDR1 DFQATT, CDR2 SNEGSKA (reference sequence). The CDR3 contains 16 residues. Trimming shortened V by 1 base and J by 2 bases, and 15 bases separated the two germline ends. Here the CDR3 reads CSARAGEQGRNQPQHF. CDR3 nucleotide sequence: TGCAGTGCTAGAGCCGGGGAACAGGGCCGCAATCAGCCCCAGCATTTT.

This clonotype was recorded many times. The rearrangement links TRBV30 to TRBJ2-3; D is perhaps TRBD2 (5 bases). Trimming left V 1 base short and J 5 bases short, with 13 bases between. In germline, CDR1 is GTSNPN, CDR2 SVGIG (reference sequence). This CDR3 spans 14 amino acids. The CDR3 loop reads CAWSGRAFLDTQYF. The DNA of the CDR3 is TGTGCCTGGAGTGGGCGGGCCTTCTTAGATACGCAGTATTTT.

This rearrangement joins TRBV24-1 to TRBJ1-4, with 7 bases lining up with TRBD1. Per germline, CDR1 KGHDR and CDR2 SFDVKD. This CDR3 region has 15 residues. Losses at the gene ends were 4 bases for V and 4 bases for J; bases not matched to a gene: 5. For the CDR3, the DNA is TGTGCCACCAGTGACTCGACAGGGAATAATGAAAAACTGTTTTTT. It is translated as CATSDSTGNNEKLFF.

In this sample, this clonotype turned up a few times. This chain joins TRBV7-9 and TRBJ2-4; D not resolved. With 8 bases removed from V and 3 bases from J, the gap between germline ends came to 17 bases. CDR1 and CDR2 from the germline V gene are SEHNR and FQNEAQ (reference sequence). The CDR3 extends over 15 amino acids. In DNA form, the CDR3 reads TGTGCCAGCTCCGCCCTCCCCTTGGGCAAAAACATTCAGTACTTC. Translated, it gives CASSALPLGKNIQYF.

V gene TRBV25-1 combines with J gene TRBJ2-7; 7 bases align to TRBD1. The J segment lost 4 bases and the V segment lost 7 bases, leaving 4 bases of the junction unmatched. CDR3 length: 12 amino acids. CDR1 and CDR2 (germline): MGHDK, SYGVNS. The CDR3 region has the DNA TGTGCCAGCATGACAGGGTCTTACGAGCAGTACTTC. Residues: CASMTGSYEQYF.

This clonotype was picked up many times. The gene calls are TRBV20-1 and TRBJ2-6, with D hard to call. The CDR3 spans 14 residues. Germline CDR1 and CDR2: DFQATT and SNEGSKA (reference sequence). The V and J ends lost 5 bases and 0 bases respectively, with 8 bases between them. CDR3: CSAEQRSGANVLTF. The CDR3 DNA reads TGCAGTGCTGAACAGCGCTCTGGGGCCAACGTCCTGACTTTC.

This clonotype was seen ten or more times. CDR3 coding DNA: TGTGCCAGCAGCCAAGTGAGGGGGCGAAGAGAGACCCAGTACTTC. Protein product: CASSQVRGRRETQYF. The chain links TRBV3-1 to TRBJ2-5; 7 bases fit TRBD1. Germline CDR1 reads LGHDT; CDR2 reads YNNKEL (reference sequence). This CDR3 is built from 15 residues. With V trimmed by 1 base and J by 4 bases, 6 bases remained unmatched.

V usage is TRBV3-1 and J usage is TRBJ1-5; 7 bases line up with TRBD1. CDR1 is LGHDT, CDR2 YNNKEL, per germline (reference sequence). The V and J ends lost 0 bases and 1 base, in that order; junction bases with no gene match: 3. CDR3 length equals 16 residues. The CDR3 region is CASSQEGQPSNQPQHF. DNA for the CDR3: TGTGCCAGCAGCCAAGAGGGACAGCCCAGCAATCAGCCCCAGCATTTT. Combining the CDR3 with reference TRBV3-1 and TRBJ1-5 gives the whole variable domain DTAVSQTPKYLVTQMGNDKSIKCEQNLGHDTMYWYKQDSKKFLKIMFSYNNKELIINETVPNRFSPKSPDKAHLNLHINSLELGDSAVYFCASSQEGQPSNQPQHFGDGTRLSIL.

This clonotype was detected ten times or more. The V and J genes are TRBV29-1 and TRBJ1-3; D uncertain. The V and J ends lost 7 bases and 4 bases respectively, with 8 bases between them. The length of the CDR3 is 11 residues. From germline, CDR1 is SQVTM and CDR2 ANQGSEA. CDR3 bases: TGCAGCGCTGAGACAGGAAACACCATATATTTT. Protein product: CSAETGNTIYF. The full variable domain, its missing parts supplied by reference TRBV29-1 and TRBJ1-3, is SAVISQKPSRDICQRGTSLTIQCQVDSQVTMMFWYRQQPGQSLTLIATANQGSEATYESGFVIDKFPISRPNLTFSTLTVSNMSPEDSSIYLCSAETGNTIYFGEGSWLTVV.

In this sample, this clonotype turned up many times. The V and J genes are TRBV7-6 and TRBJ2-1; D might be TRBD1 (6 bases). Germline V lookup: CDR1 SGHVS, CDR2 FNYEAQ. The ends were cut back, 1 base at V and 12 bases at J, with 16 bases in the middle. CDR3 length equals 14 residues. CDR3 sequence (DNA): TGTGCCAGCAGCTTAGTATTGGAGCAGGGGTCGCAGTTCTTC. This encodes CASSLVLEQGSQFF.

This clonotype was seen many times. The chain links TRBV14 to TRBJ1-3, with 7 positions matching TRBD1. The germline gives CDR1 SGHDN, CDR2 FVKESK. The CDR3 contains 16 residues. V lost 4 bases, J lost 0 bases, and 6 bases stayed unmatched. The CDR3 is CASSLGTALSGNTIYF. The CDR3 bases are TGTGCCAGCAGCCTTGGGACAGCGCTCTCTGGAAACACCATATATTTT.

This clonotype was seen more than once but under ten times. The chain links TRBV20-1 to TRBJ2-3, with TRBD2 as a possible D gene (6 bases). CDR1 is DFQATT and CDR2 is SNEGSKA in the germline V gene (reference sequence). The CDR3 totals 12 residues. With 7 bases removed from V and 1 base from J, the gap between germline ends came to 9 bases. The CDR3 DNA reads as TGCAGTGGACAGCGGGGCACAGATACGCAGTATTTT. Its protein is CSGQRGTDTQYF.

The sample holds many counts of this clonotype. The CDR3 region is CASSSALDRNYGYTF. CDR3 nucleotide sequence: TGTGCCAGCAGTTCCGCCCTGGACAGGAACTATGGCTACACCTTC. The chain combines TRBV27 with TRBJ1-2; 7 nucleotides match TRBD1. J lost 2 bases, V lost 4 bases, and 7 bases had no gene match. In germline, CDR1 is MNHEY, CDR2 SMNVEV (reference sequence). The CDR3 has 15 residues.

This clonotype was detected ten times or more. The CDR3 spells CSARTGYDGELFF. Written as DNA, the CDR3 is TGCAGTGCTAGAACGGGATATGACGGGGAGCTGTTTTTT. The chain couples TRBV20-1 to TRBJ2-2; maybe TRBD2 (5 bases). CDR3 size: 13 residues. The germline CDR1 and CDR2 sequences are DFQATT and SNEGSKA (reference sequence). The ends were cut back, 2 bases at V and 7 bases at J, with 11 bases in the middle.

There are many counts of this clonotype. This rearrangement joins TRBV28 to TRBJ1-2; D is ambiguous. This CDR3 contains 14 residues. Trimming removed 3 bases at V and 5 bases at J, with 13 bases between. Germline lookup yields CDR1 MDHEN and CDR2 SYDVKM. CDR3 coding DNA: TGTGCCAGCAGTTTCTCTAGGGTGGGATATGGCTACACCTTC. It encodes CASSFSRVGYGYTF.

This sequence joins TRBV7-8 and TRBJ2-1; perhaps TRBD2 as D (5 bases). The CDR3 is 11 amino acids. The germline V gene encodes CDR1 SGHVS and CDR2 FQNEAQ. Trimming cost V 4 bases and J 8 bases, with 6 bases left between them. The CDR3 loop reads CASSSRDEQFF. CDR3 nucleotide sequence: TGTGCCAGCAGCTCGAGGGATGAGCAGTTCTTC.

This clonotype was seen ten or more times. The chain joins TRBV18 to TRBJ2-3, with TRBD2 identical over 8 bases. CDR1 KGHSH and CDR2 LQKENI come from the germline V gene. V lost 2 bases to trimming and J lost 2 bases; unmatched junction nucleotides: 3. The CDR3 sequence is 15 residues long. The CDR3 coding sequence is TGTGCCAGCTCACCAGTCGGGGGGGACACAGATACGCAGTATTTT. It codes for CASSPVGGDTDTQYF.

This chain links TRBV2 with TRBJ2-1, with 9 bases matching TRBD1. Germline V CDR1 and CDR2: SNHLY, FYNNEI. The ends lost 0 bases at V and 8 bases at J; junction bases unmatched: 11. There are 17 residues in the CDR3. The CDR3: CASSEALRDRVYDEQFF. Written as DNA, the CDR3 is TGTGCCAGCAGTGAAGCGCTTCGGGACAGGGTGTACGATGAGCAGTTCTTC.

The J gene is TRBJ2-7, the V gene TRBV7-9; D gene ambiguous. Germline assignment: CDR1 SEHNR and CDR2 FQNEAQ (reference sequence). The CDR3 is made up of 14 amino acids. Trimming cost V 3 bases and J 2 bases, with 11 bases left between them. CDR3 loop: CASSFSETTYEQYF. The CDR3 DNA follows: TGTGCCAGCAGCTTCTCAGAAACCACCTACGAGCAGTACTTC.

This clonotype has at least ten counts. The rearrangement links TRBV20-1 to TRBJ2-7; no reliable D call. CDR3 size: 12 residues. Between the trimmed V and J ends, which lost 3 bases and 1 base, there was a span of 7 bases. Per germline, CDR1 DFQATT and CDR2 SNEGSKA (reference sequence). CDR3 sequence: CSARGQSYEQYF. The CDR3 region has the DNA TGCAGTGCTAGGGGCCAGTCCTACGAGCAGTACTTC.

In this sample, this clonotype turned up many times. The chain uses TRBV20-1 and TRBJ2-5; 8 nucleotides agree with TRBD1. CDR1 DFQATT and CDR2 SNEGSKA come from the germline V gene (reference sequence). The CDR3 contains 13 residues. Trimming removed 5 bases from V and 4 bases from J; junction bases left unmatched: 6. CDR3 region: CSAGGQGRETQYF. DNA for the CDR3: TGCAGTGCTGGAGGACAGGGTCGAGAGACCCAGTACTTC.

This clonotype was counted ten times or more. This chain uses TRBV20-1 with TRBJ1-6; 7 nucleotides align to TRBD1. The CDR3 contains 12 residues. V lost 6 bases, J lost 7 bases, and 3 bases stayed unmatched. Germline loops: CDR1 DFQATT, CDR2 SNEGSKA (reference sequence). The CDR3 sequence is CSAPQGNSPLHF. For the CDR3, the DNA is TGCAGTGCACCACAGGGGAATTCACCCCTCCACTTT.

This clonotype was counted ten times or more. The rearrangement links TRBV3-1 to TRBJ2-5; weak D call: TRBD2 (5 bases). This CDR3 is 12 amino acids long. Trimming removed 3 bases at V and 6 bases at J, with 8 bases between. From germline, CDR1 is LGHDT and CDR2 YNNKEL (reference sequence). CDR3 loop: CASSQDWKTQYF. The DNA of the CDR3 is TGTGCCAGCAGCCAGGACTGGAAGACCCAGTACTTC.

Many counts were recorded for this clonotype. The CDR3 sequence: CASSKGTGGSSYNEQFF. The DNA for the CDR3 is TGTGCCAGCAGCAAGGGGACAGGGGGCAGCTCCTACAATGAGCAGTTCTTC. The gene calls are TRBV5-4 and TRBJ2-1, with 12 bases matching TRBD1. CDR3 length: 17 amino acids. Unmatched junction bases numbered 5, after V lost 4 bases and J lost 0 bases. Germline CDR1 and CDR2: SGHNT and YYREEE (reference sequence).

This clonotype was counted at least ten times. Here the CDR3 reads CASSLGGLGEADTQYF. Here the CDR3 DNA reads TGTGCCAGCAGCTTAGGGGGCCTAGGTGAGGCAGATACGCAGTATTTT. This chain connects TRBV7-2 to TRBJ2-3; perhaps TRBD1 as D (5 bases). CDR3 size: 16 residues. The V end lost 1 base, the J end lost 4 bases, and 15 bases lay between the germline ends. Germline CDR1 SGHTA, CDR2 FQGNSA.

This clonotype was counted many times. V usage is TRBV10-1 and J usage is TRBJ1-6, with TRBD1 as a possible D gene (6 bases). The CDR3 covers 13 residues. Germline assignment: CDR1 WNHNN and CDR2 SYGVQD (reference sequence). V was trimmed by 6 bases and J by 9 bases, leaving 12 bases between them. The CDR3 DNA follows: TGCGCCAGCAGCCCCACCAGGGGTTCACCCCTCCACTTT. As protein: CASSPTRGSPLHF.

This clonotype is medium-sized within its sample. The V call is TRBV7-9, the J call TRBJ2-2, with D maybe TRBD2 (6 bases). The length of the CDR3 is 16 residues. Germline values: CDR1 SEHNR, CDR2 FQNEAQ (reference sequence). Trimming shortened V by 4 bases and J by 0 bases, and 12 bases separated the two germline ends. CDR3 sequence reads: CASSSFRDSNTGELFF. The CDR3 DNA sequence: TGTGCCAGCAGCTCCTTCCGGGACTCGAACACCGGGGAGCTGTTTTTT. Full variable domain (remainder filled in from reference TRBV7-9 and TRBJ2-2): DTGVSQNPRHKITKRGQNVTFRCDPISEHNRLYWYRQTLGQGPEFLTYFQNEAQLEKSRLLSDRFSAERPKGSFSTLEIQRTEQGDSAMYLCASSSFRDSNTGELFFGEGSRLTVL.

The sample holds a few counts of this clonotype. CDR3 nucleotide sequence: TGCAGTGCTAGAATAGGGAGCTCCTATAATTCACCCCTCCACTTT. This encodes CSARIGSSYNSPLHF. V and J are TRBV20-1 and TRBJ1-6; no firm D call. CDR3 length equals 15 residues. The V and J ends lost 2 bases and 0 bases respectively, with 8 bases between them. Germline V gene data show CDR1 as DFQATT and CDR2 as SNEGSKA (reference sequence).

This clonotype has ten or more counts. This sequence joins TRBV7-8 and TRBJ2-3, with TRBD1 as a possible D gene (6 bases). This CDR3 is built from 17 residues. Trimming cost V 1 base and J 2 bases, with 16 bases left between them. CDR1 and CDR2 (germline): SGHVS, FQNEAQ. The CDR3 DNA follows: TGTGCCAGCAGCTTAGGAGGATTGGGGGCCGTCACAGATACGCAGTATTTT. Translation: CASSLGGLGAVTDTQYF.